This T cell receptor (beta chain) was identified during a study of blood T cell repertoires in COVID-19. Study information: The origin of the acute and convalescent COVID-19 samples was the United States, Italy and Spain. PBMCs, B-cell-depleted T cells, or T cells provided the cDNA or gDNA that made up the material.

The CDR3 sequence is 15 residues long. V lost 3 bases and J lost 4, with 12 bases in between. Germline CDR1 MNHEY, CDR2 SMNVEV (reference sequence). Sequenced by immunoSEQ multiplex PCR; TCRdb stores in-frame clones only, minus some. Found here are tens of thousands of clones, around nine tenths of them singletons; the top ten hold approximately 4.8%. The TCR comes from a woman older than 75 with active COVID-19. The chain uses TRBV27 and TRBJ2-2; D is possibly TRBD2 (6 bases). Sequencing was carried out using peripheral blood. The CDR3 protein is CASSLRSGPTGELFF. CDR3 nucleotide sequence: TGTGCCAGCAGTTTGAGGAGCGGGCCCACCGGGGAGCTGTTTTTT.